Each of the 21 T cell receptor beta chains below was sequenced from the same sample in a study of blood T cell repertoires in COVID-19. Libraries were prepared by immunoSEQ multiplex PCR; TCRdb keeps only in-frame clonotypes and omits some of them. The sample yields roughly 250,000 clones, around nine tenths seen once. Sequenced input: peripheral blood. These receptor sequences come from a woman aged 40 to 50 who had recovered from COVID-19.

For this clone: Other DNA sequences in this specimen translate into the identical CDR3. The rearrangement uses TRBV19 and TRBJ2-5; D possibly corresponds to TRBD1 (6 bases). V was pared by 3 bases and J by 4 bases, with 9 bases between. The germline V gene encodes CDR1 LNHDA and CDR2 SQIVND (reference sequence). The CDR3 has 13 residues. CDR3 amino acids: CASSIRGRETQYF. CDR3 coding DNA: TGTGCCAGTAGTATCAGGGGTAGAGAGACCCAGTACTTC.

V usage is TRBV6-5 and J usage is TRBJ2-1; TRBD2 matches 7 bases. The germline V gene encodes CDR1 MNHEY and CDR2 SVGAGI. The ends lost 0 bases at V and 6 bases at J; junction bases unmatched: 2. This CDR3 has 14 amino acids. CDR3 amino acids: CASSYSWGGNEQFF. CDR3 DNA: TGTGCCAGCAGTTACTCATGGGGGGGCAATGAGCAGTTCTTC.

The chain carries TRBV11-3 and TRBJ2-1; D is undetermined. Trimming removed 1 base at V and 9 bases at J, with 10 bases between. CDR3 length: 13 amino acids. The germline gives CDR1 SGHNT, CDR2 YENEEA. CDR3 sequence: CASSLGRLSEQFF. CDR3 sequence (DNA): TGTGCCAGCAGCTTAGGGCGACTCTCTGAGCAGTTCTTC.

The chain recombines TRBV7-8 with TRBJ2-1; the match to TRBD1 covers 10 bases. J lost 6 bases, V lost 5 bases, and 7 bases had no gene match. CDR3 length: 15 residues. Germline assignment: CDR1 SGHVS and CDR2 FQNEAQ. For the CDR3, the DNA is TGTGCCAGCAGCCCGGGACAGGGGTTAGGCAATGAGCAGTTCTTC. Translation: CASSPGQGLGNEQFF. The whole variable domain, filled in from reference TRBV7-8 and TRBJ2-1, reads GAGVSQSPRYKVAKRGQDVALRCDPISGHVSLFWYQQALGQGPEFLTYFQNEAQLDKSGLPSDRFFAERPEGSVSTLKIQRTQQEDSAVYLCASSPGQGLGNEQFFGPGTRLTVL.

This clone was seen only a few times. The chain is built from TRBV30 and TRBJ1-6; D unresolved. The CDR3 runs 15 residues. Trimming cost V 4 bases and J 9 bases, with 19 bases left between them. The V gene's germline CDR1 is GTSNPN and CDR2 SVGIG (reference sequence). The DNA of the CDR3 is TGTGCCTGGACGCCCCCCCCGGCGGGGATTTCACCCCTCCACTTT. Translating gives CAWTPPPAGISPLHF.

The chain couples TRBV7-8 to TRBJ2-3; 7 nucleotides agree with TRBD2. Germline CDR1 SGHVS, CDR2 FQNEAQ. This CDR3 is 16 amino acids long. Trimming removed 1 base from V and 1 base from J; junction bases left unmatched: 5. The CDR3, as DNA: TGTGCCAGCAGCTTAGGGCGGGAGCCTCGCACAGATACGCAGTATTTT. This codes for CASSLGREPRTDTQYF.

J is TRBJ2-2 and V is TRBV6-1; 7 bases are a match to TRBD1. V shed 1 base and J 0 bases; nucleotides not matched to a gene: 8. There are 18 residues in the CDR3. Germline-derived CDR1 and CDR2 are MNHNS and SASEGT. CDR3 protein: CASSEVPPGTANTGELFF. For the CDR3, the DNA is TGTGCCAGCAGTGAAGTCCCCCCCGGGACAGCGAACACCGGGGAGCTGTTTTTT.

V gene TRBV6-2 or TRBV6-3 combines with J gene TRBJ2-1, with no clear D. The CDR3 totals 12 residues. From germline, CDR1 is MNHEY and CDR2 SVGEGT. V lost 2 bases, J lost 9 bases, and 8 bases lay in between. The CDR3, as DNA: TGTGCCAGCAGTTACCCCCGTATTGAGCAGTTCTTC. The encoded protein is CASSYPRIEQFF.

The chain is built from TRBV15 and TRBJ1-2, with no clear D. The CDR3 runs to 12 residues. Trimming cost V 0 bases and J 7 bases, with 6 bases left between them. In germline, CDR1 is LNHNV, CDR2 YYDKDF (reference sequence). Written as DNA, the CDR3 is TGTGCCACCAGCAGAGATGTTAGTGGCTACACCTTC. As protein: CATSRDVSGYTF. Drawing the rest from reference TRBV15 and TRBJ1-2, the complete variable domain is DAMVIQNPRYQVTQFGKPVTLSCSQTLNHNVMYWYQQKSSQAPKLLFHYYDKDFNNEADTPDNFQSRRPNTSFCFLDIRSPGLGDTAMYLCATSRDVSGYTFGSGTRLTVV.

This rearrangement joins TRBV3-1 (or the pseudogene TRBV3-2) to TRBJ2-5; weak D call: TRBD2 (7 bases). Trimming pared 0 bases from V and 5 bases from J, leaving 10 bases between. The CDR3 loop spans 14 amino acids. Per the germline V gene, CDR1 is LGHDT and CDR2 is YNNKEL (reference sequence). CDR3 DNA sequence: TGTGCCAGCAGCCAAGAGGGGGGGGGCGAGACCCAGTACTTC. This gives the protein CASSQEGGGETQYF.

The rearrangement links TRBV5-8 to TRBJ2-7; 13 bases fit TRBD2. Germline values: CDR1 SGHTS, CDR2 YDEGEE. The CDR3 length is 17 residues. The V segment lost 4 bases and the J segment 6 bases; nucleotides outside the gene matches: 13. CDR3 region: CASSAAGLAGPIGEQYF. DNA for the CDR3: TGTGCCAGCAGCGCCGCGGGACTAGCGGGACCCATTGGCGAGCAGTACTTC.

The V call is TRBV5-4, the J call TRBJ1-1; TRBD1 matches at 7 bases. Germline V gene sequence: CDR1 SGHNT, CDR2 YYREEE (reference sequence). The CDR3 length is 13 residues. Trimming took 0 bases from V and 5 from J; bases not matched to a gene: 1. The CDR3 DNA is TGTGCCAGCAGCTTGGCGGGACAGACTGAAGCTTTCTTT. It is translated as CASSLAGQTEAFF.

This sequence joins TRBV7-7 and TRBJ2-1, with a tentative D call TRBD2 (5 bases). Trimming stripped 3 bases from V and 5 bases from J, with 8 bases between. This CDR3 contains 13 residues. Germline loops: CDR1 SSHAT, CDR2 FNYEAQ (reference sequence). The CDR3 spells CASSLDSHNEQFF. CDR3 DNA: TGTGCCAGCAGCTTGGACTCTCACAATGAGCAGTTCTTC.

In its sample, this clone was seen many times. The V call is TRBV7-9, the J call TRBJ1-2; 8 nucleotides match TRBD1. This CDR3 region has 13 residues. Germline V gives CDR1 SEHNR, CDR2 FQNEAQ (reference sequence). J gave up 5 bases and V 2 bases, and 1 base lay outside the gene matches. CDR3 DNA: TGTGCCAGCAGCTTACAGGGGGCGTATGGCTACACCTTC. It is translated as CASSLQGAYGYTF. The full variable domain, completed using reference TRBV7-9 and TRBJ1-2, is DTGVSQNPRHKITKRGQNVTFRCDPISEHNRLYWYRQTLGQGPEFLTYFQNEAQLEKSRLLSDRFSAERPKGSFSTLEIQRTEQGDSAMYLCASSLQGAYGYTFGSGTRLTVV.

This clone has more than one count but fewer than ten. The rearrangement links TRBV4-1 to TRBJ2-7, with 7 bases matching TRBD1. This CDR3 has 15 residues. V lost 8 bases and J lost 3; bases outside the gene matches: 13. CDR1 is MGHRA, CDR2 YSYEKL, per germline. The CDR3 protein is CASPVRGGFLYEQYV. The DNA of the CDR3 is TGCGCCAGCCCCGTCCGAGGGGGCTTCCTCTACGAGCAGTACGTC.

V and J are TRBV15 and TRBJ1-4; D is perhaps TRBD1 (5 bases). CDR3 length: 17 residues. Germline V lookup: CDR1 LNHNV, CDR2 YYDKDF (reference sequence). The V gene lost 0 bases and the J gene lost 3 bases, with 14 bases spanning the gap. The CDR3 sequence is CATSRDPGGGANEKLFF. The CDR3 DNA sequence: TGTGCCACCAGCAGAGATCCCGGGGGAGGGGCTAATGAAAAACTGTTTTTT.

V and J are TRBV11-2 and TRBJ1-2, with D tentatively TRBD1 (5 bases). Trimming shortened V by 1 base and J by 0 bases, and 9 bases separated the two germline ends. Germline V gives CDR1 SGHAT, CDR2 FQNNGV. This CDR3 contains 15 residues. The CDR3 sequence is CASSLVRGANYGYTF. For the CDR3, the DNA is TGTGCCAGCAGCTTAGTAAGGGGCGCTAACTATGGCTACACCTTC.

The rearrangement uses TRBV4-3 and TRBJ1-4; TRBD1 matches 8 bases. The CDR3 runs 16 residues. CDR1 is LGHNA, CDR2 YSLEER, per germline. Trimming at V came to 1 base and at J to 7 bases, leaving 8 bases not matched to a gene. Here the CDR3 DNA reads TGCGCCAGCAGCCAAGTCCAGGGGGCGCTGGGTGAAAAACTGTTTTTT. Amino acids: CASSQVQGALGEKLFF.

V and J are TRBV7-3 and TRBJ2-2; the D is unclear. The CDR3 runs 16 residues. CDR1 SGHTA and CDR2 FQGTGA come from the germline V gene. V lost 5 bases and J 5 bases, leaving 18 bases between the germline ends. The CDR3, as DNA: TGTGCCAGCAGCCCTCTTATTTTCCCCTCGACCGGGGAGCTGTTTTTT. It encodes CASSPLIFPSTGELFF.

This chain connects TRBV7-2 to TRBJ2-3; TRBD1 aligns across 7 bases. This CDR3 contains 15 residues. CDR1 and CDR2 (germline): SGHTA, FQGNSA. V shed 5 bases, J shed 1 base, and the junction held 6 bases outside the gene matches. The CDR3 reads CASSPTGFRTDTQYF. The CDR3 DNA is TGTGCCAGCAGCCCGACAGGGTTTCGCACAGATACGCAGTATTTT.

This clone was recorded a few times. The chain combines TRBV27 with TRBJ2-3, with a weak D call TRBD2 (5 bases). This CDR3 spans 16 amino acids. From germline, CDR1 is MNHEY and CDR2 SMNVEV (reference sequence). V was shortened by 0 bases and J by 0 bases, with 10 bases between the two germline ends. This CDR3 is CASSLSPSRSTDTQYF. CDR3 nucleotide sequence: TGTGCCAGCAGTTTATCACCTAGCCGTAGCACAGATACGCAGTATTTT.